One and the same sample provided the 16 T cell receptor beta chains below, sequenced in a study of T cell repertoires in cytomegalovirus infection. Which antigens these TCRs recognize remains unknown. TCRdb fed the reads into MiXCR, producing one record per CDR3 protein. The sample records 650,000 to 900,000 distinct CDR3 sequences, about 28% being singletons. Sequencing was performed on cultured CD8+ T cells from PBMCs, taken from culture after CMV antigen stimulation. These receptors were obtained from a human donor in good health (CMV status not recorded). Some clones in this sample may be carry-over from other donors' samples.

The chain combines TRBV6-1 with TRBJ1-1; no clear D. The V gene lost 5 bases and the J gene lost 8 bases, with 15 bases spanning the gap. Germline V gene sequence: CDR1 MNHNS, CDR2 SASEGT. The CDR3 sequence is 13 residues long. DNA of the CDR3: TGTGCCAGCAGTTGGACGCCGAACGGGGAAGCTTTCTTT. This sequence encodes CASSWTPNGEAFF.

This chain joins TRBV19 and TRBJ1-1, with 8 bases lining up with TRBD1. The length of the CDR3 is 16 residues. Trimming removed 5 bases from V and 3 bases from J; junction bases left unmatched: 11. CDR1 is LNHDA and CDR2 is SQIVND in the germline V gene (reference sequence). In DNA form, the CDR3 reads TGTGCCAGTAGTCCGTGGGCGAACAGGGGGGACACTGAAGCTTTCTTT. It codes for CASSPWANRGDTEAFF.

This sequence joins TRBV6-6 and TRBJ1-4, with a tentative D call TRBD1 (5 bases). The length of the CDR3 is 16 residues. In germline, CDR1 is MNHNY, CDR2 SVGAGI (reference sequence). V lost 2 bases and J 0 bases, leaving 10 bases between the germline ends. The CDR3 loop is CASSYMTVATNEKLFF. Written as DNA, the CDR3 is TGTGCCAGCAGTTACATGACAGTTGCAACTAATGAAAAACTGTTTTTT.

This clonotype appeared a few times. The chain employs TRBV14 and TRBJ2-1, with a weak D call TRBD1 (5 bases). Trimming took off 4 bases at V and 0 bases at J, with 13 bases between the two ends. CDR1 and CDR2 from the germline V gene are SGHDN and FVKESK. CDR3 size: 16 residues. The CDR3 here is CASSLRRGRSYNEQFF. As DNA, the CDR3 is TGTGCCAGCAGCCTCCGAAGGGGTCGCTCCTACAATGAGCAGTTCTTC.

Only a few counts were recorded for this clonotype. The CDR3 region is CASSRPGGAGYNEQFF. For the CDR3, the DNA is TGTGCCAGCAGCCGGCCGGGTGGGGCGGGTTACAATGAGCAGTTCTTC. The V call is TRBV11-2, the J call TRBJ2-1; D may correspond to TRBD1 or TRBD2 (5 bases each). Trimming pared 5 bases from V and 4 bases from J, leaving 18 bases between. The germline gives CDR1 SGHAT, CDR2 FQNNGV. This CDR3 region has 16 residues.

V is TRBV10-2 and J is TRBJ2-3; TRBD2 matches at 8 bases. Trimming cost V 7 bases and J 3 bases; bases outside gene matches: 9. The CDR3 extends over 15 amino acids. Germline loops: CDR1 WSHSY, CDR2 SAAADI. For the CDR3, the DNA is TGCGCCAGCATTGCGGCGGGGGGCGGAACAGATACGCAGTATTTT. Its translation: CASIAAGGGTDTQYF.

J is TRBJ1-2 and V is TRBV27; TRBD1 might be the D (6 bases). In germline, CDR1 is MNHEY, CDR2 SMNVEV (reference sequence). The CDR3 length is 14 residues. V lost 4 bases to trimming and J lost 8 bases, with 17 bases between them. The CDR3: CASSSAPQGLGYTF. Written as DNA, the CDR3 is TGTGCCAGCAGTTCAGCGCCACAGGGACTAGGCTACACCTTC.

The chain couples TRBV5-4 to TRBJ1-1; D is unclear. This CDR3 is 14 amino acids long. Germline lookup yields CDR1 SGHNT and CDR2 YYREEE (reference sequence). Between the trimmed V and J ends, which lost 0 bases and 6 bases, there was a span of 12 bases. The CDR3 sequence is CASSLDLNGSEAFF. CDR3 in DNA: TGTGCCAGCAGCTTGGATCTCAATGGATCTGAAGCTTTCTTT.

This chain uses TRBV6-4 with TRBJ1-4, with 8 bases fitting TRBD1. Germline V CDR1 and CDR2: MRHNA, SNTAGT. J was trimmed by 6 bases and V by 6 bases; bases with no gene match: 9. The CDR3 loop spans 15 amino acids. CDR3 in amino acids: CASRGPTGADEKLFF. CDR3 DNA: TGTGCCAGCAGGGGCCCGACAGGGGCGGATGAAAAACTGTTTTTT.

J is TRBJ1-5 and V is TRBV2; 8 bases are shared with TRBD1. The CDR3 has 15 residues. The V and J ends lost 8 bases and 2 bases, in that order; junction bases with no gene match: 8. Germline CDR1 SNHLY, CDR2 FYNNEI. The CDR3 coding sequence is TGTGCCAGCTGGAGAGACAGGGGTGGCAATCAGCCCCAGCATTTT. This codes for CASWRDRGGNQPQHF.

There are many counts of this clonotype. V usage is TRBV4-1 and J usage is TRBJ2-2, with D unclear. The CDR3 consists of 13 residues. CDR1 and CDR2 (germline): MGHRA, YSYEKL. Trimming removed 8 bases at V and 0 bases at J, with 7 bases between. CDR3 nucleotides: TGCGCCAGCGGTACCGCGAACACCGGGGAGCTGTTTTTT. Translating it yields CASGTANTGELFF.

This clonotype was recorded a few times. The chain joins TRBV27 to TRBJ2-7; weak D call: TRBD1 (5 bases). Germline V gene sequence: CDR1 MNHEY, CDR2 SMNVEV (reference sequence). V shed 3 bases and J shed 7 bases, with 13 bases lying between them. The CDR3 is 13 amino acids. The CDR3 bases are TGTGCCAGCAGTTTTGTAGGGGCTGGTGAGCAGTACGTC. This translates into CASSFVGAGEQYV.

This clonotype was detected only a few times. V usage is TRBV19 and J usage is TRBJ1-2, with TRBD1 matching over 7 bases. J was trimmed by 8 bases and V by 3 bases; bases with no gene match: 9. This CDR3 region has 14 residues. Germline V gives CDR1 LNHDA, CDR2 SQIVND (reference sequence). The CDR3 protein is CASSISTGDWGYTF. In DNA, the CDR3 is TGTGCCAGTAGTATTTCAACAGGGGATTGGGGCTACACCTTC.

In DNA form, the CDR3 reads TGTGCCAGCAAGGGTCCGGGGGACACTGAAGCTTTCTTT. It codes for CASKGPGDTEAFF. The chain has TRBV2 and TRBJ1-1; tentatively, D is TRBD1 (5 bases). CDR3 length equals 13 residues. The germline CDR1 and CDR2 sequences are SNHLY and FYNNEI. V was shortened by 7 bases and J by 3 bases, with 12 bases between the two germline ends.

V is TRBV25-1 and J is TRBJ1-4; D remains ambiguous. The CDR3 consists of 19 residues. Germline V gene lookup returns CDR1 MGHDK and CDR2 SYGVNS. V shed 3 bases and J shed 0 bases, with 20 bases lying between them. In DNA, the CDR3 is TGTGCCAGCAGTGATATCAACTTAGGACCAAGCCCAACTAATGAAAAACTGTTTTTT. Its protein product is CASSDINLGPSPTNEKLFF.

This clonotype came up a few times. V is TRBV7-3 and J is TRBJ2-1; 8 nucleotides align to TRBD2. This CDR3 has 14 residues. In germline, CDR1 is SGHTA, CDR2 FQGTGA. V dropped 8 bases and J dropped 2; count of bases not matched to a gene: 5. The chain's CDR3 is CASAAGGPYNEQFF. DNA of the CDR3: TGTGCCAGCGCCGCGGGGGGCCCCTACAATGAGCAGTTCTTC. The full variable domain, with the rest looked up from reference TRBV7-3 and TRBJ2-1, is GAGVSQTPSNKVTEKGKYVELRCDPISGHTALYWYRQSLGQGPEFLIYFQGTGAADDSGLPNDRFFAVRPEGSVSTLKIQRTERGDSAVYLCASAAGGPYNEQFFGPGTRLTVL.